The 14 T cell receptor beta chains below all came from one sample that was sequenced in a study of shared T cell receptors in the human thymus. TCRdb's table, derived via immunoSEQ multiplex PCR, lists solely in-frame clones and lacks some. The top ten clones hold about 0.01% of a sample with some 700,000 clones, around nine tenths of them seen once. In addition, the sample was reused for a study of human thymus T cells.

The material sequenced was thymocytes. These receptors were obtained from a boy in the first two years of life with a congenital heart defect.

The gene calls are TRBV5-6 and TRBJ2-7, with 7 nucleotides matching TRBD1. Unmatched junction bases numbered 11, after V lost 0 bases and J lost 5 bases. The CDR3 extends over 16 amino acids. CDR1 and CDR2 (germline): SGHDT, YYEEEE. The CDR3, as DNA: TGTGCCAGCAGCTTGGCCAAGGCAGGGGGTGTCCACGAGCAGTACTTC. Residues: CASSLAKAGGVHEQYF.

The genes are TRBV11-2 and TRBJ2-2, with unresolved D. From germline, CDR1 is SGHAT and CDR2 FQNNGV. The V end lost 8 bases, the J end lost 3 bases, and 4 bases lay between the germline ends. This CDR3 has 11 residues. CDR3 DNA sequence: TGTGCCAGCCAGTACACCGGGGAGCTGTTTTTT. Residues: CASQYTGELFF.

V gene TRBV27 combines with J gene TRBJ2-3, with 9 bases matching TRBD1. Germline CDR1 MNHEY, CDR2 SMNVEV (reference sequence). V lost 1 base to trimming and J lost 4 bases; unmatched junction nucleotides: 6. The length of the CDR3 is 16 residues. CDR3 bases: TGTGCCAGCAGTTTATTGCGGACAGGGGTCCCAGATACGCAGTATTTT. Translated: CASSLLRTGVPDTQYF.

V gene TRBV10-3 combines with J gene TRBJ2-2, with 7 bases aligning to TRBD2. V lost 4 bases and J lost 2; bases outside the gene matches: 10. Per germline, CDR1 ENHRY and CDR2 SYGVKD. The CDR3 loop spans 17 amino acids. CDR3 in DNA: TGTGCCATCAGTGGGCCCCCTAGCGGAGATAACACCGGGGAGCTGTTTTTT. It encodes CAISGPPSGDNTGELFF.

The chain carries TRBV14 and TRBJ1-2, with 11 bases aligning to TRBD1. The CDR3 is 14 amino acids. CDR1 is SGHDN, CDR2 FVKESK, per germline. Trimming at V came to 4 bases and at J to 4 bases, leaving 2 bases not matched to a gene. The CDR3 coding sequence is TGTGCCAGCAGCCGGGACAGGGGGGTCTATGGCTACACCTTC. Translation gives CASSRDRGVYGYTF.

The chain combines TRBV12-5 with TRBJ1-1; the match to TRBD1 covers 9 bases. The CDR3 spans 14 residues. The germline V gene has CDR1 LGHNT and CDR2 FRNRAP. V shed 7 bases, J shed 7 bases, and the junction held 10 bases outside the gene matches. This CDR3 reads CASASGTGSNEAFF. The CDR3, as DNA: TGTGCTAGTGCCTCCGGGACAGGGTCGAATGAAGCTTTCTTT. The full variable domain, its missing parts supplied by reference TRBV12-5 and TRBJ1-1, is DARVTQTPRHKVTEMGQEVTMRCQPILGHNTVFWYRQTMMQGLELLAYFRNRAPLDDSGMPKDRFSAEMPDATLATLKIQPSEPRDSAVYFCASASGTGSNEAFFGQGTRLTVV.

This rearrangement joins TRBV30 to TRBJ1-2; a weak D match, TRBD1 (5 bases). CDR1 GTSNPN and CDR2 SVGIG come from the germline V gene (reference sequence). The CDR3 is 14 residues long. V lost 3 bases, J lost 5 bases, and 16 bases lay in between. This chain's CDR3 is CAWRGWGVGYGYTF. For the CDR3, the DNA is TGTGCCTGGAGGGGGTGGGGGGTTGGGTATGGCTACACCTTC.

The chain couples TRBV6-6 to TRBJ2-1; D unclear. Trimming stripped 7 bases from V and 0 bases from J, with 13 bases between. The CDR3 has 15 amino acids. The germline CDR1 and CDR2 sequences are MNHNY and SVGAGI (reference sequence). The DNA for the CDR3 is TGTGCCAGCACAGGTAACGGAAGCTCCTACAATGAGCAGTTCTTC. Its protein is CASTGNGSSYNEQFF.

In this sample, this clone turned up once. The V and J genes are TRBV9 and TRBJ2-6; D unresolved. Germline CDR1 reads SGDLS; CDR2 reads YYNGEE. The ends were cut back, 5 bases at V and 1 base at J, with 10 bases in the middle. This CDR3 has 15 amino acids. CDR3 coding DNA: TGTGCCAGCAGTCTCGAGTCGTCTGGGGCCAACGTCCTGACTTTC. Residues: CASSLESSGANVLTF.

The chain uses TRBV6-1 and TRBJ2-7; 11 positions agree with TRBD1. The V gene end was trimmed by 3 bases and the J gene end by 4 bases; junction bases not matched to a gene: 11. This CDR3 comprises 17 residues. Germline CDR1 and CDR2: MNHNS and SASEGT. This chain's CDR3 is CASSDLNRDRGIYEQYF. The CDR3 bases are TGTGCCAGCAGTGACCTAAACCGGGACAGGGGGATTTACGAGCAGTACTTC.

V usage is TRBV5-6 and J usage is TRBJ2-5; D perhaps matches TRBD2 (5 bases). The CDR3 length is 14 residues. V was shortened by 0 bases and J by 11 bases, with 17 bases between the two germline ends. The germline CDR1 and CDR2 sequences are SGHDT and YYEEEE. CDR3 sequence reads: CASSLGGPLGEQYF. The CDR3 DNA reads as TGTGCCAGCAGCTTGGGAGGGCCCCTCGGGGAGCAGTACTTC.

The rearrangement links TRBV14 to TRBJ1-4, with TRBD1 as a possible D gene (6 bases). Between the trimmed V and J ends, which lost 3 bases and 7 bases, there was a span of 12 bases. Germline-derived CDR1 and CDR2 are SGHDN and FVKESK. This CDR3 has 14 amino acids. The CDR3 reads CASSHRQVREKLFF. CDR3 nucleotides: TGTGCCAGCAGCCATCGACAGGTCCGTGAAAAACTGTTTTTT.

The V call is TRBV29-1, the J call TRBJ2-2; 10 bases are a match to TRBD2. The length of the CDR3 is 16 residues. CDR1 and CDR2 from the germline V gene are SQVTM and ANQGSEA. Germline trimming cut 8 bases from V and 0 bases from J; bases unmatched to any gene: 9. CDR3 in amino acids: CSTGTSDPANTGELFF. In nucleotides, the CDR3 is TGCAGCACCGGGACTAGCGACCCCGCGAACACCGGGGAGCTGTTTTTT.

The CDR3, as DNA: TGTGCCAGCTCACCAGGGGCGACGAAAACAGGTTTCGCTTGTGGCTACACCTTC. Translation: CASSPGATKTGFACGYTF. The rearrangement uses TRBV18 and TRBJ1-2, with D tentatively TRBD1 (5 bases). V gave up 2 bases and J gave up 7 bases, with 26 bases separating them. Germline assignment: CDR1 KGHSH and CDR2 LQKENI. There are 18 residues in the CDR3. Full variable domain (missing parts from reference TRBV18 and TRBJ1-2): NAGVMQNPRHLVRRRGQEARLRCSPMKGHSHVYWYRQLPEEGLKFMVYLQKENIIDESGMPKERFSAEFPKEGPSILRIQQVVRGDSAAYFCASSPGATKTGFACGYTFGSGTRLTVV.